This T cell receptor (beta chain) was identified in a study of cytomegalovirus exposure and HLA in healthy donors. Study information: In an earlier analysis, 95 million to 140 million unique TCR beta sequences were found from some 200 million T cells.

Of note for this clone: Its antigen is still unknown.

Study observations and caveats: Associated with cytomegalovirus, according to the listing, were about 160 TCR beta chains.

Vbeta (60) and Jbeta (13) primers were used in the PCR. Generated by immunoSEQ multiplex PCR, the TCRdb table keeps only in-frame clones and is missing some. The sample gives tens of thousands of clones, under 85% of which show up once; about 3.5% is in the top ten. The receptor's source is a woman in her thirties or forties in good health and CMV-seronegative. Specimen: PBMCs.

The CDR3 is CASSSDWNTEAFF. The CDR3 DNA is TGTGCCAGCAGCAGCGACTGGAACACTGAAGCTTTCTTT. This sequence joins TRBV2 and TRBJ1-1; D not certain. The CDR3 loop spans 13 amino acids. Germline V CDR1 and CDR2: SNHLY, FYNNEI. V dropped 6 bases and J dropped 1 base, with 9 bases sitting between them.